This TCR beta chain was recorded in a study of blood T cell repertoires in COVID-19. The wider study: Both acute and convalescent COVID-19 samples were obtained from the United States, Italy and Spain. Nucleic acid was either cDNA or gDNA, and it came from T cells, B-cell-depleted T cells, or PBMCs.

In the original analysis: For nucleated cells, counts were estimated from reference gene primer amplification. Libraries were prepared by immunoSEQ multiplex PCR; TCRdb keeps only in-frame clonotypes and omits some of them. For V, J and clone size, that table is used; D and trimming come from the DNA. This table has 100,000 to 120,000 clones, roughly 85% appearing once. The CDR3 sequence is 14 residues long. V was pared by 0 bases and J by 6 bases, with 8 bases between. Germline V gives CDR1 MNHEY, CDR2 SVGAGI. Sequenced: peripheral blood. V gene TRBV6-5 combines with J gene TRBJ2-2; D is uncertain. This clonotype was obtained from a human donor in a cohort sampled during active COVID-19. CDR3 coding DNA: TGTGCCAGCAGTTACTCGAAGCCCTCCGGGGAGCTGTTTTTT. This codes for CASSYSKPSGELFF.